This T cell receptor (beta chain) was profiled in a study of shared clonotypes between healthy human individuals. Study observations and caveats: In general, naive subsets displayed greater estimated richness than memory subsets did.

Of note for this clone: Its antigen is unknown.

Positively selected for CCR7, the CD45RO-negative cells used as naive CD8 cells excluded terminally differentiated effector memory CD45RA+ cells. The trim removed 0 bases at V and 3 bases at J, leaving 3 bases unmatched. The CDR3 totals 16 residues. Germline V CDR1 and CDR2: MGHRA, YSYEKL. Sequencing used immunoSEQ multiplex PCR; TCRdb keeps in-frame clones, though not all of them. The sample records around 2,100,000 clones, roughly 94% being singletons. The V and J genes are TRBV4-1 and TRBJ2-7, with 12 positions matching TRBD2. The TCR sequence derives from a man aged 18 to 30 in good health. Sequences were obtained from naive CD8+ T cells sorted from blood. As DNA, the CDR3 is TGCGCCAGCAGCCAAGATCCGACTAGCGGGGGCTACGAGCAGTACTTC. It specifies CASSQDPTSGGYEQYF.